This T cell receptor beta chain came from a study of blood T cells in healthy people across ages. Study-level points and caveats: It was not possible, with unsorted PBMCs, to conclusively compare naive and antigen-experienced cells.

This clonotype was counted ten times or more. Antigen unknown. Germline loops: CDR1 LGHDT, CDR2 YNNKEL (reference sequence). The CDR3 runs 16 residues. With 1 base removed from V and 5 bases from J, the gap between germline ends came to 17 bases. Combining a sample-barcoded 5' primer with a J-beta primer mix, a second PCR ran for about 7 to 11 cycles. A single record per CDR3 protein comes from TCRdb applying MiXCR to the 5' RACE reads. The sample shows approximately 580,000 distinct CDR3 sequences, less than 25% of them seen only once. The data also belong to a second study, concerning T cells of mothers and their children. That report notes: Second-round PCR products received sample barcodes and 2-4 random nucleotides from the M1S primer.

This chain connects TRBV3-1 to TRBJ2-5, with D possibly TRBD2 on 6 matching bases. The TCR comes from a boy aged 5 to 17 in good health. Sequenced material: blood. The CDR3 region is CASSQGGRSAGETQYF. As DNA, the CDR3 is TGTGCCAGCAGCCAAGGTGGCAGGTCGGCGGGGGAGACCCAGTACTTC.